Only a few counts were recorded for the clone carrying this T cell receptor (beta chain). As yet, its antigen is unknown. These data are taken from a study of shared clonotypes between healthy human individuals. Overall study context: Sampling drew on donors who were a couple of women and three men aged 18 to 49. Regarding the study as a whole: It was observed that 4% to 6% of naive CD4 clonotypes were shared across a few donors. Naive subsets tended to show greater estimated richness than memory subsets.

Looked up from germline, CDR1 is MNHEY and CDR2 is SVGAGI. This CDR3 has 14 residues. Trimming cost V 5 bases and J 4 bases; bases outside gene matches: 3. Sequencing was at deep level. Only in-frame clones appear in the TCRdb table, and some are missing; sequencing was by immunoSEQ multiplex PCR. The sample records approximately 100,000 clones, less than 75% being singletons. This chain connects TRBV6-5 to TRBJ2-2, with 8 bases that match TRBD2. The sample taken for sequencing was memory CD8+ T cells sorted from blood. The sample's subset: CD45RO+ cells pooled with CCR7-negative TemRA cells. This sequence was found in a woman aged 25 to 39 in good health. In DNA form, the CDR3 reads TGTGCCAGCAGTGCCGGGACTAGCACCGGGGAGCTGTTTTTT. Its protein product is CASSAGTSTGELFF.